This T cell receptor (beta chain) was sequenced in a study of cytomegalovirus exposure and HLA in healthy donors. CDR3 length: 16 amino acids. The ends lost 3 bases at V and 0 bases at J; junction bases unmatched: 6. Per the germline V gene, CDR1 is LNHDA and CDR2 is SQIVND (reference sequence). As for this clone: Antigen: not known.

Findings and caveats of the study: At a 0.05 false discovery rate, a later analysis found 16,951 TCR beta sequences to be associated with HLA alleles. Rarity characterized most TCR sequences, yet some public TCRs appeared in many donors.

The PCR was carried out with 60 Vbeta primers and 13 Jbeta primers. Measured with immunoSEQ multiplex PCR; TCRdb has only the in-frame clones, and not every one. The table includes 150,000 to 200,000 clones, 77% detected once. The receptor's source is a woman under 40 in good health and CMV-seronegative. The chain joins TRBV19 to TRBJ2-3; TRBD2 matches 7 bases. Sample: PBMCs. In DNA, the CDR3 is TGTGCCAGTAGTATCTATGCGGGGGTGAGCACAGATACGCAGTATTTT. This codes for CASSIYAGVSTDTQYF.